This T cell receptor beta chain was captured in a study of CD8+ T cells in alopecia areata. The sequencing template was cDNA reverse transcribed from extracted RNA. Produced via immunoSEQ multiplex PCR; TCRdb's table is partial and in-frame only. The sample shows approximately 210,000 clones, approximately 67% of them seen only once. The CDR3 sequence is 16 residues long. V trimming: 4 bases; J trimming: 5 bases; junction bases outside the gene matches: 5. Germline-derived CDR1 and CDR2 are LNHNV and YYDKDF (reference sequence). Described treatment: oral pan-JAK inhibitor, 5-10 mg twice daily. The starting material was CD4+ T cells sorted from blood, obtained at week 44, from a patient treated with tofacitinib. This rearrangement joins TRBV15 to TRBJ2-3, with 14 bases identical to TRBD2. The TCR was taken from a human donor with alopecia areata. For the CDR3, the DNA is TGTGCCACCAGCACCGGGACTAGCGGGGGAGGAGATACGCAGTATTTT. Its translation: CATSTGTSGGGDTQYF.